Listed below are T cell receptor beta chains from one sample, sequenced in a study of T cells in Graves' hyperthyroidism and ophthalmopathy. TCRdb reprocessed the multiplex PCR reads via MiXCR and lists one record per CDR3 protein. The sample consists of hundreds of thousands of distinct CDR3 sequences, approximately 15% of them appearing once. The sequencing sample was made of blood. These receptors all come from a woman in her thirties or forties with Graves' ophthalmopathy. The CDR3 runs from the conserved cysteine through the conserved F or W. The D gene is left open where the match is weak. Clone size is shown for a subset of rows, as once, few, many or a class of expanded clone.

j_gene: TRBJ1-5
d_gene: TRBD1
v_gene: TRBV28
abundance: few
CDR3nt: TGTGCCGCGGACAGGAACGCGGTTCAGCCCCAGCATTTT
CDR3aa: CAADRNAVQPQHF

j_gene: TRBJ1-1
d_gene: .
v_gene: TRBV7-2
abundance: many
CDR3nt: TGTGCCAGCAGCTTATTGGAGACACTTGAAGCTTTCTTT
CDR3aa: CASSLLETLEAFF

j_gene: TRBJ2-2
d_gene: .
v_gene: TRBV24-1
abundance: many
CDR3nt: TGTGCCACCAGTCAATCGACCTGGGCCGGGGAGCTGTTTTTT
CDR3aa: CATSQSTWAGELFF

j_gene: TRBJ2-7
d_gene: .
v_gene: TRBV5-1
abundance: few
CDR3nt: TGCGCCAGCAGCTTGGTAGTTAGCGGAGCCCTGAGCTCCTACGAGCAGTACTTC
CDR3aa: CASSLVVSGALSSYEQYF

j_gene: TRBJ2-7
d_gene: TRBD1
v_gene: TRBV6-1
abundance: .
CDR3nt: TGTGCCAGCAAGGGGGCAGTGATGGGCTCCTACGAGCAGTACTTC
CDR3aa: CASKGAVMGSYEQYF

j_gene: TRBJ2-1
d_gene: TRBD1
v_gene: TRBV12-3/TRBV12-4
abundance: many
CDR3nt: TGTGCCAGCAGTTTTGGGACAGGGGGCGGGAATGAGCAGTTCTTC
CDR3aa: CASSFGTGGGNEQFF

j_gene: TRBJ2-7
d_gene: .
v_gene: TRBV12-3/TRBV12-4
abundance: many
CDR3nt: TGTGCCAGCAGTTTAGCAGGGACCAGCTCCTACGAGCAGTACTTC
CDR3aa: CASSLAGTSSYEQYF

j_gene: TRBJ2-7
d_gene: .
v_gene: TRBV12-3/TRBV12-4
abundance: few
CDR3nt: TGTGCCAGCAGTTCCCTATGGACAACCCAGCAGTACTTC
CDR3aa: CASSSLWTTQQYF

j_gene: TRBJ2-7
d_gene: .
v_gene: TRBV7-2
abundance: few
CDR3nt: TGTGCCAGCAGCTTACGGCCCTCCGTATACGAGCAGTACTTC
CDR3aa: CASSLRPSVYEQYF

j_gene: TRBJ1-1
d_gene: .
v_gene: TRBV28
abundance: few
CDR3nt: TGTGCCAGCAGTGACCCCAGCAGGGTCTTTACTGACACTGAAGCTTTCTTT
CDR3aa: CASSDPSRVFTDTEAFF

j_gene: TRBJ1-5
d_gene: .
v_gene: TRBV6-1
abundance: .
CDR3nt: TGTGCCAGCAGTACAGAGTTTGGCAATCAGCCCCAGCATTTT
CDR3aa: CASSTEFGNQPQHF

j_gene: TRBJ1-5
d_gene: .
v_gene: TRBV5-5
abundance: many
CDR3nt: TGTGCCAGCAGCTTCTTACAGGATCAGCCCCAGCATTTT
CDR3aa: CASSFLQDQPQHF

j_gene: TRBJ1-2
d_gene: .
v_gene: TRBV28
abundance: many
CDR3nt: TGTGCCAGCATAAGTTCATCAGGGCTCGGCTATGGCTACACCTTC
CDR3aa: CASISSSGLGYGYTF

j_gene: TRBJ2-3
d_gene: .
v_gene: TRBV7-9
abundance: .
CDR3nt: TGTGCCAGCAGCTTAGGAGTGACAGATACGCAGTATTTT
CDR3aa: CASSLGVTDTQYF

j_gene: TRBJ1-1
d_gene: .
v_gene: TRBV29-1
abundance: many
CDR3nt: TGCAGCGCCGGACAGACGAACACTGAAGCTTTCTTT
CDR3aa: CSAGQTNTEAFF

j_gene: TRBJ2-5
d_gene: .
v_gene: TRBV7-8
abundance: .
CDR3nt: TGTGCCAGCAGCTTACAGGGACAACTCCTAAAAGAGACCCAGTACTTC
CDR3aa: CASSLQGQLLKETQYF